This is a list of T cell receptor beta chains from one sample in a study of naive and memory T cell subsets. TCRdb ran MiXCR on the UMI-ligation and nested PCR reads and lists one entry per CDR3 protein. Of about 150,000 distinct CDR3 sequences listed, approximately 22% were seen once; the top ten hold less than 0.13%. The sequenced sample was naive CD4+ T cells from blood. The source is a human donor in good health. Each CDR3 is given with its conserved first and last residue. Fields, in order: clone size, V gene, D gene, J gene, CDR3 DNA, CDR3 protein. The D gene is left open where the match is weak. Expanded clones get a size class; other rows say once, few or many, or leave the size out.

size: .
V: TRBV4-3
D: .
J: TRBJ2-3
DNA: TGCGCCAGCAGCCAAGACGAAGCGCGCACAGATACGCAGTATTTT
CDR3: CASSQDEARTDTQYF

size: many
V: TRBV15
D: .
J: TRBJ2-3
DNA: TGTGCCACCAGCGTATGGGGCACAGATACGCAGTATTTT
CDR3: CATSVWGTDTQYF

size: .
V: TRBV28
D: .
J: TRBJ1-5
DNA: TGTGCCAGCAGTGTCCGGGCCACCCGTTTTCTCCAGCATTTT
CDR3: CASSVRATRFLQHF

size: few
V: TRBV6-1
D: .
J: TRBJ2-3
DNA: TGTGCCAGCAGTGAAAGAGGGACGGGCCCAGATACGCAGTATTTT
CDR3: CASSERGTGPDTQYF

size: .
V: TRBV2
D: TRBD1
J: TRBJ2-1
DNA: TGTGCCAGCAGTGAAGCTATCGGGACAGCAGGCAATGAGCAGTTCTTC
CDR3: CASSEAIGTAGNEQFF

size: .
V: TRBV5-1
D: .
J: TRBJ2-7
DNA: TGCGCCAGCAGCTTGGCCGGGGGGCCAGTCTACGAGCAGTACTTC
CDR3: CASSLAGGPVYEQYF

size: .
V: TRBV11-2
D: .
J: TRBJ2-7
DNA: TGTGCCAGCAGCTTAGGCCTAAGCGCAAACGAGCAGTACTTC
CDR3: CASSLGLSANEQYF

size: few
V: TRBV12-3/TRBV12-4
D: .
J: TRBJ2-1
DNA: TGTGCCAGCATCCCTACATGGGGTCTCTATGAGCAGTTCTTC
CDR3: CASIPTWGLYEQFF

size: few
V: TRBV19
D: TRBD2
J: TRBJ2-1
DNA: TGTGCCAGTAGTACAATTAGCGGGAGGGCCCTGGAGCAGTTCTTC
CDR3: CASSTISGRALEQFF

size: .
V: TRBV27
D: .
J: TRBJ1-1
DNA: TGTGCCAGCCGATTTTTGGGTCGGGGGGACACTGAAGCTTTCTTT
CDR3: CASRFLGRGDTEAFF

size: .
V: TRBV6-1
D: TRBD2
J: TRBJ2-3
DNA: TGTGCCAGCAGCCCACTAGCGGGAGGCCCTGATACGCAGTATTTT
CDR3: CASSPLAGGPDTQYF

size: .
V: TRBV28
D: .
J: TRBJ2-4
DNA: TGTGCCAGCAGTTTACTTAAAAACATTCAGTACTTC
CDR3: CASSLLKNIQYF

size: .
V: TRBV5-1
D: TRBD1
J: TRBJ1-1
DNA: TGCGCCAGCAGCTTGGGGGACAGGCGGAGGGACACTGGAGCTTTCTTT
CDR3: CASSLGDRRRDTGAFF

size: .
V: TRBV19
D: .
J: TRBJ2-6
DNA: TGTGCCAGTAAACCCCTTTCGTCTGGGGCCAACGTCCTGACTTTC
CDR3: CASKPLSSGANVLTF

size: .
V: TRBV5-1
D: TRBD2
J: TRBJ2-7
DNA: TGCGCCAGCCGGGAGGGCCGGGAGCAGTACTTC
CDR3: CASREGREQYF

size: .
V: TRBV6-6
D: TRBD1
J: TRBJ1-5
DNA: TGTGCCAGCAGACTAACAGGGGGGAATCAGCCCCAGCATTTT
CDR3: CASRLTGGNQPQHF

size: few
V: TRBV18
D: .
J: TRBJ1-1
DNA: TGTGCCAGCTCACCACAAGGACACCCGAACACTGAAGCTTTCTTT
CDR3: CASSPQGHPNTEAFF

size: .
V: TRBV7-9
D: TRBD1
J: TRBJ2-1
DNA: TGTGCCAGCAGCTTTGGACAGGGAAGGTGGAATGAGCAGTTCTTC
CDR3: CASSFGQGRWNEQFF

size: .
V: TRBV27
D: .
J: TRBJ2-7
DNA: TGTGCCAGCAGTTTGTCTATCCTACGAGTTTTCGAGCAGTACTTC
CDR3: CASSLSILRVFEQYF

size: few
V: TRBV2
D: .
J: TRBJ1-1
DNA: TGTGCCAGCAGCGCCGGACGGTTCGTGAACACTGAAGCTTTCTTT
CDR3: CASSAGRFVNTEAFF

size: once
V: TRBV7-3
D: .
J: TRBJ2-3
DNA: TGTGCCAGCAGCCCCAACCTATTAAGCACAGATACGCAGTATTTT
CDR3: CASSPNLLSTDTQYF

size: .
V: TRBV12-3/TRBV12-4
D: TRBD1
J: TRBJ1-5
DNA: TGTGCCAGCAGACTGGGACAGGGGAGCAATCAGCCCCAGCATTTT
CDR3: CASRLGQGSNQPQHF

size: once
V: TRBV11-2
D: TRBD2
J: TRBJ2-7
DNA: TGTGCCAGCAGCGCGACTAGCGGGACGTACGAGCGGTACTTC
CDR3: CASSATSGTYERYF

size: .
V: TRBV6-5
D: TRBD1
J: TRBJ2-6
DNA: TGTGCCAGCAGTTACAGGTCAGGGGGCCGTGGGGCCAACGTCCTGACTTTC
CDR3: CASSYRSGGRGANVLTF

size: .
V: TRBV28
D: .
J: TRBJ1-2
DNA: TGTGCCAGCAGTTCGGACATAAGTGGCTACACCTTC
CDR3: CASSSDISGYTF

size: few
V: TRBV3-1
D: TRBD1
J: TRBJ2-2
DNA: TGTGCCAGCAGCCTAAGGGGGACAGACACCGGGGAGCTGTTTTTT
CDR3: CASSLRGTDTGELFF

size: .
V: TRBV7-3
D: .
J: TRBJ2-2
DNA: TGTGCCAGCAGCTTAACTCTCCTTACCGGGGAGCTGTTTTTT
CDR3: CASSLTLLTGELFF

size: many
V: TRBV29-1
D: .
J: TRBJ2-3
DNA: TGCAGCGTTGTTTCAGTGTTTGGTACGCAGTATTTT
CDR3: CSVVSVFGTQYF

size: .
V: TRBV9
D: .
J: TRBJ1-1
DNA: TGTGCCAGCAGCGTAGAGGGGAGCGGGACTGAAGCTTTCTTT
CDR3: CASSVEGSGTEAFF

size: few
V: TRBV20-1
D: .
J: TRBJ1-2
DNA: TGCAGTGCTTTCAAGGGGAGTTGGGTGGGCTATGGCTACACCTTC
CDR3: CSAFKGSWVGYGYTF

size: .
V: TRBV12-3/TRBV12-4
D: TRBD1
J: TRBJ1-5
DNA: TGTGCCAGCAGTGGGGGACAGGGGGCTTTAGGCAATCAGCCCCAGCATTTT
CDR3: CASSGGQGALGNQPQHF

size: .
V: TRBV25-1
D: TRBD1
J: TRBJ1-6
DNA: TGTGCCAGCAGTGGGACAGGGGGCAATTCACCCCTCCACTTT
CDR3: CASSGTGGNSPLHF

size: .
V: TRBV20-1
D: TRBD2
J: TRBJ2-1
DNA: TGCAGTGCTAGCCCCGGGACTAGCGCCTACAATGAGCAGTTCTTC
CDR3: CSASPGTSAYNEQFF

size: .
V: TRBV6-5
D: TRBD2
J: TRBJ2-5
DNA: TGTGCCAGCAGTTACTCAGGGACTAGCGGGATGCGGGAGACCCAGTACTTC
CDR3: CASSYSGTSGMRETQYF

size: .
V: TRBV3-1
D: .
J: TRBJ2-7
DNA: .
CDR3: CASSQVGQGSYF

size: .
V: TRBV13
D: TRBD2
J: TRBJ2-3
DNA: TGTGCCAGCAGCCCCCCGACTAGCGGGAGTGTAACAGATACGCAGTATTTT
CDR3: CASSPPTSGSVTDTQYF

size: .
V: TRBV29-1
D: .
J: TRBJ1-1
DNA: TGCAGCGTAGGACACTCCGGAGGGAACACTGAAGCTTTCTTT
CDR3: CSVGHSGGNTEAFF

size: many
V: TRBV20-1
D: .
J: TRBJ2-3
DNA: TGCAGTGCTAGAGAAGGCAACACAGATACGCAGTATTTT
CDR3: CSAREGNTDTQYF

size: many
V: TRBV5-4
D: .
J: TRBJ2-7
DNA: TGTGCCAGCAGCTTGGGCCCGGGAGAGCAGTACTTC
CDR3: CASSLGPGEQYF

size: many
V: TRBV20-1
D: .
J: TRBJ1-2
DNA: TGCAGTGCTAGAGTCCCACTACCCAGGGAAAAGGAAGGCTACACCTTC
CDR3: CSARVPLPREKEGYTF

size: .
V: TRBV12-3/TRBV12-4
D: .
J: TRBJ1-2
DNA: TGTGCCAGCAGTCCCGACAGGTCTCTGGCGTATGGCTACACCTTC
CDR3: CASSPDRSLAYGYTF

size: few
V: TRBV7-7
D: .
J: TRBJ2-7
DNA: TGTGCTAGCAGCTTAGGTGAAGGGTACGAGCAGTACTTC
CDR3: CASSLGEGYEQYF

size: few
V: TRBV6-2/TRBV6-3
D: .
J: TRBJ1-1
DNA: TGTGCCAGCAAAACCTGGCGGAGAAACTATAACACTGAAGCTTTCTTT
CDR3: CASKTWRRNYNTEAFF

size: many
V: TRBV3-1
D: .
J: TRBJ2-3
DNA: TGTGCCAGCAGCCAAGGGCGGGGTAGGACGCAGTATTTT
CDR3: CASSQGRGRTQYF

size: few
V: TRBV10-3
D: .
J: TRBJ1-1
DNA: TGTGCCATCAGTGAGAGACAAGCAAACACTGAAGCTTTCTTT
CDR3: CAISERQANTEAFF

size: many
V: TRBV6-2/TRBV6-3
D: TRBD1
J: TRBJ2-6
DNA: TGTGCCAGCAACATAAGACAGGGAACCTTCTCTGGGGCCAACGTCCTGACTTTC
CDR3: CASNIRQGTFSGANVLTF

size: .
V: TRBV4-1
D: .
J: TRBJ2-1
DNA: TGCGCCAGCAGCCAGGCCGCCCGGGTGACTTGGGATGAGCAGTTCTTC
CDR3: CASSQAARVTWDEQFF

size: few
V: TRBV18
D: TRBD1
J: TRBJ1-1
DNA: TGTGCCAGCTCGATAGGACAGGTCTCTGAAGCTTTCTTT
CDR3: CASSIGQVSEAFF

size: few
V: TRBV9
D: TRBD2
J: TRBJ2-2
DNA: TGTGCCAGTTCCCGGACTAGTTCGAACACCGGGGAGCTGTTTTTT
CDR3: CASSRTSSNTGELFF

size: .
V: TRBV6-5
D: TRBD1
J: TRBJ2-4
DNA: TGTGCCAGCAGACCGTGGACAGGGGAGTTGGAAAACATTCAGTACTTC
CDR3: CASRPWTGELENIQYF

size: few
V: TRBV6-4
D: TRBD2
J: TRBJ2-7
DNA: TGTGCCAGCAGTGACTCGCCAGCGGGAGTTGAGGGGCAGTACTTC
CDR3: CASSDSPAGVEGQYF

size: .
V: TRBV27
D: TRBD2
J: TRBJ2-1
DNA: TGTGCCAGCAGTCGCCCTACTAGCGGCCAGCAGTTCTTC
CDR3: CASSRPTSGQQFF

size: .
V: TRBV7-2
D: .
J: TRBJ2-1
DNA: TGTGCCAGCAGCTTTCCACAGGCTAGCTACAATGAGCAGTTCTTC
CDR3: CASSFPQASYNEQFF

size: .
V: TRBV12-5
D: TRBD2
J: TRBJ2-1
DNA: TGTGCTAGTGGCCACCAGCGGGAGGAAAGGGATGAGCAGTTCTTC
CDR3: CASGHQREERDEQFF

size: .
V: TRBV14
D: TRBD2
J: TRBJ2-1
DNA: TGTGCCAGCAGCCGACAATCCGGGACTAGGTACCATGAGCAGTTCTTC
CDR3: CASSRQSGTRYHEQFF

size: .
V: TRBV28
D: .
J: TRBJ2-1
DNA: TGTGCCAGCAGTTTCAGCAGCTCCTACAATGAGCAGTTCTTC
CDR3: CASSFSSSYNEQFF

size: many
V: TRBV29-1
D: TRBD2
J: TRBJ2-1
DNA: TGCAGCTCTCGGGGAGGGTCCAGGGACAATGAGCAGTTCTTC
CDR3: CSSRGGSRDNEQFF

size: .
V: TRBV6-1
D: TRBD2
J: TRBJ2-5
DNA: TGTGCCAGCAGTGTTCTAGCGGGAGTTTTGAAGGTCTCGGGGGAGACCCAGTACTTC
CDR3: CASSVLAGVLKVSGETQYF

size: many
V: TRBV30
D: .
J: TRBJ2-3
DNA: TGTGCCTGGAGCAAATCTAGCTTTGGCACAGATACGCAGTATTTT
CDR3: CAWSKSSFGTDTQYF